A selection of T cell receptor beta chains follows, all from one sample in a study of blood T cell repertoires in COVID-19. Method: immunoSEQ multiplex PCR; TCRdb's copy keeps in-frame clones and lacks some. The table records about half a million clones, approximately 92% of them present only once. Sequenced material: peripheral blood. The receptor set was obtained from a man younger than 35 with COVID-19, enrolled during active disease. CDR3s leave out the opening cysteine and the closing phenylalanine or tryptophan. Fields, in order: V gene, J gene, CDR3 protein.

TRBV6-5,TRBJ1-1,ASSYMGQTNTEAF
TRBV5-4,TRBJ2-7,ASSSGGGNEQY
TRBV10-3,TRBJ1-5,AISESVASNQPQH
TRBV19,TRBJ2-4,ASRPTGTLLAKNIQY
TRBV6-6,TRBJ2-7,ASSYGESYEQY
TRBV30,TRBJ2-7,AWSVDFAYEQY
TRBV20-1,TRBJ2-1,SVRSYNEQF
TRBV4-2,TRBJ2-7,ASSQQIRGRSYEQY
TRBV4-2,TRBJ2-3,ASSLRDNRLSTDTQY
TRBV7-9,TRBJ1-6,ASSPSGRGGNSPLH
TRBV5-1,TRBJ1-1,ASSLAPGVNTEAF
TRBV6-5,TRBJ2-2,ASIFTSSGELF
TRBV3-1/TRBV3-2,TRBJ2-2,ASSPAGKTLNTGELF
TRBV2,TRBJ1-1,ASTEAMNTEAF
TRBV12-3/TRBV12-4,TRBJ2-1,ASKWGHGDEQF
TRBV5-1,TRBJ2-1,ASSLGTGLINEQF
TRBV7-9,TRBJ2-2,ASSFSFGELF
TRBV15,TRBJ2-1,ATSRSGQSSYNEQF
TRBV29-1,TRBJ2-1,SVVGTSGSSYNEQF
TRBV27,TRBJ1-5,ASSVPRGHQPQH
TRBV5-4,TRBJ1-1,ASSFGGTEAF
TRBV24-1,TRBJ1-1,ATRREPNTEAF
TRBV11-3,TRBJ2-1,ASSFEGDNEQF
TRBV27,TRBJ2-7,ASSLHGGASEQY
TRBV14,TRBJ2-3,ASSQLAGLADTQY
TRBV5-1,TRBJ1-5,ASSLGQGDQPQH
TRBV7-9,TRBJ2-6,ASSRYPGTGANVLT
TRBV7-9,TRBJ2-3,ASSQVTGQDTQY
TRBV5-1,TRBJ1-1,ASSLAVAGGNEAF
TRBV11-2,TRBJ2-5,ASRGEGMIATETQY
TRBV30,TRBJ2-7,AWRVATSSYEQY
TRBV9,TRBJ2-2,ASSPTGLNTGELF
TRBV30,TRBJ2-7,AWSRLVGEQY
TRBV7-9,TRBJ2-7,ASSFGQGAFYY
TRBV7-2,TRBJ2-2,ASSLIQGARRLF
TRBV12-3/TRBV12-4,TRBJ2-2,ASSTWRTGELF
TRBV6-6,TRBJ1-5,ASSYLSRDQPQH
TRBV28,TRBJ1-2,ASSLPQANYGYT
TRBV4-1,TRBJ1-4,ASSQGFGNEKLF
TRBV7-9,TRBJ2-7,ASSSPRQVEQY